One and the same sample provided the 24 T cell receptor beta chains below, sequenced in a study of T cell responses to AZD1222 COVID-19 vaccine. Only in-frame clones appear in the TCRdb table, and some are missing; sequencing was by immunoSEQ multiplex PCR. The sample lists about 120,000 clones, roughly nine tenths occurring once. The input for sequencing was peripheral blood, taken on day 0 of AZD1222 vaccination. These receptors were obtained from an adult in good health.

V gene TRBV4-2 combines with J gene TRBJ2-7; D is possibly TRBD2 (6 bases). From germline, CDR1 is LGHNA and CDR2 YNFKEQ. The CDR3 spans 14 residues. V lost 0 bases to trimming and J lost 1 base, with 7 bases between them. For the CDR3, the DNA is TGTGCCAGCAGCCAAGAACTAGCTTCCTACGAGCAGTACTTC. Protein product: CASSQELASYEQYF.

This chain connects TRBV6-2 or TRBV6-3 to TRBJ2-7, with 7 nucleotides matching TRBD2. Germline trimming cut 5 bases from V and 4 bases from J; bases unmatched to any gene: 2. CDR3 size: 12 residues. Looked up from germline, CDR1 is MNHEY and CDR2 is SVGEGT. In nucleotides, the CDR3 is TGTGCCAGCAGTCGGGGGGTGTACGAGCAGTACTTC. Translated, it gives CASSRGVYEQYF.

The chain recombines TRBV5-6 with TRBJ2-2; D is perhaps TRBD1 (6 bases). The germline V and J ends were trimmed by 2 bases and 4 bases, with 18 bases remaining between them. The CDR3 extends over 17 amino acids. Germline loops: CDR1 SGHDT, CDR2 YYEEEE. CDR3 amino acids: CASSFLSSTGGTGELFF. As DNA, the CDR3 is TGTGCCAGCAGCTTCCTCTCTTCGACAGGCGGCACCGGGGAGCTGTTTTTT.

This clone has more than one count but fewer than ten. This chain joins TRBV19 and TRBJ1-3, with D uncertain. The CDR3 spans 14 residues. CDR1 is LNHDA and CDR2 is SQIVND in the germline V gene (reference sequence). The V gene lost 6 bases and the J gene lost 0 bases, with 9 bases spanning the gap. DNA for the CDR3: TGTGCCAGTAGCTACACGATCTCTGGAAACACCATATATTTT. Amino acid sequence: CASSYTISGNTIYF.

The rearrangement links TRBV11-2 to TRBJ2-3, with TRBD2 as a possible D gene (6 bases). V lost 1 base and J lost 4, with 12 bases in between. Germline CDR1 and CDR2: SGHAT and FQNNGV. The CDR3 has 15 amino acids. The DNA of the CDR3 is TGTGCCAGCAGCTTAGGGCCTAGCGCGCCAGATACGCAGTATTTT. Encoded protein: CASSLGPSAPDTQYF.

The gene calls are TRBV19 and TRBJ1-4; 7 bases are a match to TRBD1. CDR1 is LNHDA and CDR2 is SQIVND in the germline V gene (reference sequence). The CDR3 totals 15 residues. The V and J ends lost 2 bases and 2 bases, in that order; junction bases with no gene match: 2. The CDR3 is CASSISGQTNEKLFF. The CDR3 region has the DNA TGTGCCAGTAGTATATCGGGACAGACTAATGAAAAACTGTTTTTT.

The CDR3 spells CASSVGIYGYTF. The CDR3 region has the DNA TGTGCCAGCAGCGTAGGAATCTATGGCTACACCTTC. V is TRBV9 and J is TRBJ1-2; D unresolved. CDR3 length: 12 residues. Germline CDR1 is SGDLS and CDR2 is YYNGEE. V was trimmed by 0 bases and J by 4 bases, leaving 4 bases between them.

The gene calls are TRBV6-5 and TRBJ1-1; 7 nucleotides agree with TRBD1. Trimming cost V 6 bases and J 3 bases; bases outside gene matches: 10. There are 15 residues in the CDR3. Germline CDR1 reads MNHEY; CDR2 reads SVGAGI. The CDR3 reads CASSLTAGGDTEAFF. For the CDR3, the DNA is TGTGCCAGCAGCCTTACGGCAGGGGGAGACACTGAAGCTTTCTTT.

The chain is built from TRBV19 and TRBJ1-5; no clear D gene. The V gene's germline CDR1 is LNHDA and CDR2 SQIVND (reference sequence). CDR3 length: 13 amino acids. V dropped 5 bases and J dropped 3 bases, with 8 bases sitting between them. The CDR3 is CASSEQINQPQHF. In DNA form, the CDR3 reads TGTGCCAGTAGTGAACAGATCAATCAGCCCCAGCATTTT.

V usage is TRBV4-1 and J usage is TRBJ2-1; 9 positions match TRBD2. The V gene's germline CDR1 is MGHRA and CDR2 YSYEKL. The length of the CDR3 is 15 residues. The junction had 4 bases not matched to a gene; V was cut back by 2 bases and J by 5 bases. The CDR3 sequence: CASSQSSGANNEQFF. In DNA, the CDR3 is TGCGCCAGCAGCCAATCTAGCGGGGCCAACAATGAGCAGTTCTTC.

The V and J genes are TRBV7-8 and TRBJ2-5; D is uncertain. Germline lookup yields CDR1 SGHVS and CDR2 FQNEAQ. The length of the CDR3 is 10 residues. V shed 8 bases and J shed 2 bases, with 3 bases lying between them. CDR3 nucleotide sequence: TGTGCCAGCGGGCAAGAGACCCAGTACTTC. It is translated as CASGQETQYF.

The chain couples TRBV29-1 to TRBJ1-2; D ambiguous. This CDR3 region has 14 residues. Trimming took off 7 bases at V and 8 bases at J, with 23 bases between the two ends. Germline V gene data show CDR1 as SQVTM and CDR2 as ANQGSEA. The CDR3 region has the DNA TGCAGCGATTCCAAAGGGATTAATGATCCGGGCTACACCTTC. Translation gives CSDSKGINDPGYTF.

The chain couples TRBV6-5 to TRBJ2-7, with 7 bases that match TRBD1. The CDR3 contains 13 residues. Trimming at V came to 8 bases and at J to 2 bases, leaving 6 bases not matched to a gene. Germline V CDR1 and CDR2: MNHEY, SVGAGI. CDR3: CASFGTATYEQYF. The CDR3 bases are TGTGCCAGCTTCGGGACAGCAACCTACGAGCAGTACTTC.

The gene calls are TRBV7-2 and TRBJ1-3; D is possibly TRBD1 (5 bases). The CDR3 loop spans 13 amino acids. From germline, CDR1 is SGHTA and CDR2 FQGNSA. V was shortened by 3 bases and J by 3 bases, with 6 bases between the two germline ends. Here the CDR3 reads CASSLGGGNTIYF. The CDR3 DNA reads as TGTGCCAGCAGCTTGGGGGGTGGAAACACCATATATTTT.

Comments on this clone: The sample has other DNA sequences that encode this CDR3 too. This chain connects TRBV29-1 to TRBJ2-4; TRBD2 aligns across 7 bases. J gave up 6 bases and V 6 bases, and 11 bases lay outside the gene matches. Germline V gene data show CDR1 as SQVTM and CDR2 as ANQGSEA. The CDR3 has 14 residues. CDR3 in amino acids: CSVPEAGDLNIQYF. CDR3 sequence (DNA): TGCAGCGTACCTGAGGCGGGAGATTTAAACATTCAGTACTTC.

The chain carries TRBV30 and TRBJ1-2, with a possible D match to TRBD1 (6 bases). CDR3 size: 16 residues. Germline assignment: CDR1 GTSNPN and CDR2 SVGIG (reference sequence). The V end was cut by 5 bases, the J end by 8 bases, with 27 bases between. The CDR3 DNA reads as TGTGCCTGGTCCAACACCCCAATACAGGGTGGGGGCGGCTACACCTTC. Residues: CAWSNTPIQGGGGYTF. The variable domain in full, with the rest retrieved from reference TRBV30 and TRBJ1-2, is SQTIHQWPATLVQPVGSPLSLECTVEGTSNPNLYWYRQAAGRGLQLLFYSVGIGQISSEVPQNLSASRPQDRQFILSSKKLLLSDSGFYLCAWSNTPIQGGGGYTFGSGTRLTVV.

This clone has only one observation. The gene calls are TRBV27 and TRBJ1-1; D gene unclear. V lost 0 bases, J lost 1 base, and 9 bases lay in between. Germline lookup yields CDR1 MNHEY and CDR2 SMNVEV (reference sequence). This CDR3 has 15 residues. CDR3 protein: CASSLSAPRNTEAFF. The CDR3 region has the DNA TGTGCCAGCAGTTTATCGGCCCCCAGGAACACTGAAGCTTTCTTT.

This clone was counted a single time. The J gene is TRBJ1-6, the V gene TRBV2; TRBD1 is a possible D gene (6 bases). The germline V gene has CDR1 SNHLY and CDR2 FYNNEI. V lost 5 bases to trimming and J lost 6 bases, with 14 bases between them. CDR3 length equals 15 residues. In DNA, the CDR3 is TGTGCCAGCAGTACCTTCGGACAGAGTAATTCACCCCTCCACTTT. Its translation: CASSTFGQSNSPLHF. The full variable domain, completed using reference TRBV2 and TRBJ1-6, is EPEVTQTPSHQVTQMGQEVILRCVPISNHLYFYWYRQILGQKVEFLVSFYNNEISEKSEIFDDQFSVERPDGSNFTLKIRSTKLEDSAMYFCASSTFGQSNSPLHFGNGTRLTVT.

The V and J genes are TRBV11-2 and TRBJ2-1; perhaps TRBD2 as D (5 bases). Trimming took 4 bases from V and 10 from J, leaving 14 bases between them. This CDR3 has 13 amino acids. Germline V gives CDR1 SGHAT, CDR2 FQNNGV. The CDR3 DNA sequence: TGTGCCAGCAGCTACGGACTTGGCGGCGAGCAGTTCTTC. Translating it yields CASSYGLGGEQFF. The full variable domain, with the rest looked up from reference TRBV11-2 and TRBJ2-1, is EAGVAQSPRYKIIEKRQSVAFWCNPISGHATLYWYQQILGQGPKLLIQFQNNGVVDDSQLPKDRFSAERLKGVDSTLKIQPAKLEDSAVYLCASSYGLGGEQFFGPGTRLTVL.

CDR3 in DNA: TGTGCCAGCTCAGGGAGGAGGGCCGGGGAGCTGTTTTTT. This gives the protein CASSGRRAGELFF. The V call is TRBV2, the J call TRBJ2-2; possibly TRBD2 for D (6 bases). This CDR3 is 13 amino acids long. V shed 8 bases and J shed 6 bases, with 13 bases lying between them. The germline CDR1 and CDR2 sequences are SNHLY and FYNNEI. The full variable domain, with the rest looked up from reference TRBV2 and TRBJ2-2, is EPEVTQTPSHQVTQMGQEVILRCVPISNHLYFYWYRQILGQKVEFLVSFYNNEISEKSEIFDDQFSVERPDGSNFTLKIRSTKLEDSAMYFCASSGRRAGELFFGEGSRLTVL.

This clone was seen once. The chain combines TRBV5-5 with TRBJ1-2; D is perhaps TRBD1 (5 bases). Germline CDR1 reads SGHKS; CDR2 reads YYEKEE (reference sequence). The CDR3 contains 15 residues. V was pared by 3 bases and J by 4 bases, with 16 bases between. The CDR3 sequence is CASSSHPGLSYGYTF. The CDR3 DNA follows: TGTGCCAGCAGCTCCCATCCGGGGCTTAGCTATGGCTACACCTTC.

This clone was seen once. This sequence joins TRBV21-1 and TRBJ2-3; the table assigns TRBD1, which was not confirmed against the DNA. TRBV21-1 corresponds to a pseudogene. The length of the CDR3 is 17 residues. The chain's CDR3 is CASSIRDTSSSTDTQYF. The CDR3 nucleotides are TGTGCCAGCAGCATCAGGGACACCTCTTCTAGCACAGATACGCAGTATTTT.

The chain uses TRBV28 and TRBJ1-6; D is possibly TRBD1 (5 bases). This CDR3 has 18 residues. Germline V lookup: CDR1 MDHEN, CDR2 SYDVKM. The V and J ends lost 3 bases and 3 bases respectively, with 18 bases between them. The CDR3 region is CASSFNWDFIHYNSPLHF. The CDR3 region has the DNA TGTGCCAGCAGTTTCAACTGGGACTTTATCCACTATAATTCACCCCTCCACTTT.

This chain joins TRBV7-9 and TRBJ2-7, with 9 positions matching TRBD1. The V gene end was trimmed by 5 bases and the J gene end by 3 bases; junction bases not matched to a gene: 8. Germline V CDR1 and CDR2: SEHNR, FQNEAQ (reference sequence). CDR3 length: 15 residues. This CDR3 is CASSANRDRVYEQYF. In nucleotides, the CDR3 is TGTGCCAGCAGCGCAAACCGGGACAGGGTCTACGAGCAGTACTTC.